The T cell receptor beta chain under discussion was sequenced for a study of TIL therapy for anti-PD-1-resistant metastatic lung cancer. At the level of the study: Tumors carried a median approximately 1.6 non-synonymous mutations per megabase. Findings and limits, study-wide: After infusion, TIL clonotypes partly replaced peripheral T cells and declined over months.

In this sample, this clone turned up a few times. The antigen is unknown. Sequencing used immunoSEQ v3. Here immunoSEQ multiplex PCR was the method, and the copy in TCRdb shows in-frame clones only, minus some. This sample has about 21,000 clones; around 81% occur once, and the top ten carry 6% to 8.5%. The CDR3 extends over 12 amino acids. Germline V CDR1 and CDR2: MDHEN, SYDVKM. V lost 6 bases and J lost 8, with 13 bases in between. Time point reported: pre-treatment sample, taken before nivolumab and TIL therapy. The chain recombines TRBV28 with TRBJ1-2; no firm D call. The sample in question was blood, obtained at baseline. The TCR comes from a person between 30 and 80 years old with non-small cell lung cancer. CDR3 DNA: TGTGCCAGCAGCCCTCGCCTGGGGGGCTACACCTTC. Its protein product is CASSPRLGGYTF.